Listed below are T cell receptor beta chains from one sample, sequenced in a study of blood T cell repertoires in COVID-19. Sequencing was performed with immunoSEQ multiplex PCR; in TCRdb, only in-frame clones are kept and a portion is missing. The data hold 100,000 to 150,000 clones, with about 89% observed a single time. Sequenced sample: peripheral blood. The receptors shown here come from a woman in her 70s with acute or convalescent COVID-19. CDR3s include the opening cysteine and the closing phenylalanine or tryptophan. The D gene is left open where the match is weak. Clone size is not always given. Where it is, it says once, few, many or a class for expanded clones.

clone size | J gene | V gene | D gene | CDR3 DNA | CDR3 protein
once | TRBJ1-5 | TRBV18 | - | TGTGCCAGCTCAACGAGTAACAATCAGCCCCAGCATTTT | CASSTSNNQPQHF
- | TRBJ1-4 | TRBV3-1/TRBV3-2 | TRBD1 | TGTGCCAGCAGCCGACAGGGGGCTAATGAAAAACTGTTTTTT | CASSRQGANEKLFF
- | TRBJ2-5 | TRBV9 | TRBD1 | TGTGCCAGCAGCGTAGAGGGACAGGGGAAAGAGACCCAGTACTTC | CASSVEGQGKETQYF
- | TRBJ2-1 | TRBV19 | TRBD2 | TGTGCCAGTAGTAGCGGGGGGGCCAATGAGCAGTTCTTC | CASSSGGANEQFF
once | TRBJ1-2 | TRBV28 | - | TGTGCCAGCAGTGGTTCAGGGCCGGGCGGCTATGGCTACACCTTC | CASSGSGPGGYGYTF
- | TRBJ2-2 | TRBV11-2 | - | TGTGCCAGCAGCGCCCATAATGGACAGGGGGAGCTGTTTTTT | CASSAHNGQGELFF
- | TRBJ2-6 | TRBV10-3 | - | TGTGCCATCAGTGATACTACTAAGAGGGCTGGGGCCAACGTCCTGACTTTC | CAISDTTKRAGANVLTF
- | TRBJ2-5 | TRBV28 | TRBD1 | TGTGCCAGCAGTTTAAGCAGGGGGCTAGGGGAGACCCAGTACTTC | CASSLSRGLGETQYF
few | TRBJ2-7 | TRBV6-5 | - | TGTGCCAGCAGTTACTCCCTACTTGGGCGGCAGTACTTC | CASSYSLLGRQYF
- | TRBJ2-2 | TRBV15 | TRBD2 | TGTGCCACCGTTCCGGGACTAGCGGGGACGGCGTCCACCGGGGAGCTGTTTTTT | CATVPGLAGTASTGELFF
- | TRBJ1-2 | TRBV6-5 | - | TGTGCCAGCAGTTTGCAAGCCAACTATGGCTACACCTTC | CASSLQANYGYTF
- | TRBJ1-1 | TRBV27 | - | TGTGCCAGCAGTTTCCGGGGTGGCGTGAACACTGAAGCTTTCTTT | CASSFRGGVNTEAFF
- | TRBJ1-1 | TRBV6-5 | TRBD1 | TGTGCCAGCACTAAGACAGGGTTCACTGAAGCTTTCTTT | CASTKTGFTEAFF
- | TRBJ2-6 | TRBV12-3/TRBV12-4 | - | TGTGCCAGCGTGACTCGGGGGGCCAACGTCCTGACTTTC | CASVTRGANVLTF
- | TRBJ2-7 | TRBV9 | - | TGTGCCAGCAGCGCAAGGAGGGACCGTAGCTCCTACGAGCAGTACTTC | CASSARRDRSSYEQYF
- | TRBJ2-3 | TRBV3-1/TRBV3-2 | - | TGTGCCAGCAGCCTCCCCGGCGAGACTTCAGAGGAGGCGCAGTATTTT | CASSLPGETSEEAQYF
once | TRBJ1-1 | TRBV4-1 | TRBD1 | TGCGCCAGCAGCTGGGGACAGCTAAACACTGAAGCTTTCTTT | CASSWGQLNTEAFF
once | TRBJ1-4 | TRBV3-1/TRBV3-2 | TRBD1 | TGTGCCAGCAGCTCAGGGGGTCAGGATGAAAAACTGTTTTTT | CASSSGGQDEKLFF
- | TRBJ2-7 | TRBV20-1 | - | TGCAGTGCTAGCGGGGTTGACGAGCAGTACTTC | CSASGVDEQYF
- | TRBJ1-1 | TRBV2 | - | TGTGCCAGCAGGGAGGGTATCATGGACACTGAAGCTTTCTTT | CASREGIMDTEAFF
once | TRBJ2-7 | TRBV27 | - | TGTGCCAGCAGTCCCTCCCGGGAGTCTTCCGAGCAGTACTTC | CASSPSRESSEQYF
- | TRBJ1-1 | TRBV30 | - | TGTGCCTGGAGCCGCACTGAAGCTTTCTTT | CAWSRTEAFF
- | TRBJ2-1 | TRBV30 | TRBD1 | TGTGCCTGGAGTGGAGGACAGGAGTTGGATGAGCAGTTCTTC | CAWSGGQELDEQFF
once | TRBJ1-6 | TRBV7-2 | - | TGTGCCAGCAGCTCGGGACACAGGGTATCGGGCTCCTATAATTCACCCCTCCACTTT | CASSSGHRVSGSYNSPLHF
- | TRBJ1-6 | TRBV4-1 | TRBD1 | TGCGCCAGCAGCCATAGGACAGGGCTTGCTAATTCACCCCTCCACTTT | CASSHRTGLANSPLHF
once | TRBJ1-5 | TRBV11-2 | - | TGTGCCAGCAGCTTAGGGACAGCTAATCAGCCCCAGCATTTT | CASSLGTANQPQHF
- | TRBJ2-2 | TRBV9 | TRBD1 | TGTGCCAGCAGCGCCACAGGGGTCACCGGGGAGCTGTTTTTT | CASSATGVTGELFF
- | TRBJ2-3 | TRBV11-3 | TRBD2 | TGTGCCAGCAGCTTGGGGTCATCTAGCGGGGGGGAAGATACGCAGTATTTT | CASSLGSSSGGEDTQYF
- | TRBJ2-7 | TRBV19 | TRBD2 | TGTGCCAGTAGTCCTAGCGGCCCGGCGGGGAGGGAGCAGTACTTC | CASSPSGPAGREQYF
- | TRBJ2-3 | TRBV3-1/TRBV3-2 | - | TGTGCCAGCAGCCTAGCGAGAGGAACAGATACGCAGTATTTT | CASSLARGTDTQYF
once | TRBJ2-7 | TRBV5-6 | - | TGTGCCAGCAGCTTGGATTGGGCAGGGAAGAGGTCCTACGAGCAGTACTTC | CASSLDWAGKRSYEQYF
- | TRBJ1-2 | TRBV24-1 | - | TGTGCCACCAGTGATTCCCTTTACAGGTCTGGGTCTTATGGCTACACCTTC | CATSDSLYRSGSYGYTF
- | TRBJ1-5 | TRBV19 | - | TGTGCCAGTCGGTATAGCAATCAGCCCCAGCATTTT | CASRYSNQPQHF
- | TRBJ2-1 | TRBV28 | TRBD2 | TGTGCCAGCAGTCCGCCGACTAGCGGGGGACCTGAGCAGTTCTTC | CASSPPTSGGPEQFF
- | TRBJ1-3 | TRBV28 | - | TGTGCCAGCCGCACGGGGTCAGGTAGAAACACCATATATTTT | CASRTGSGRNTIYF
- | TRBJ2-2 | TRBV30 | - | TGTGCCTGGAGTGTCAGCAGGGGCACCGGGGAGCTGTTTTTT | CAWSVSRGTGELFF
- | TRBJ1-5 | TRBV2 | - | TGTGCCAGCAGTGAATATGGTCAGGGTAGAAATCAGCCCCAGCATTTT | CASSEYGQGRNQPQHF
- | TRBJ2-7 | TRBV10-3 | - | TGTGCCATCAGCCACAGGGTTACCTACGAGCAGTACTTC | CAISHRVTYEQYF
- | TRBJ1-2 | TRBV4-1 | TRBD1 | TGCGCCAGCAGCCTCCTGGGACAGGGGGCTAACTATGGCTACACCTTC | CASSLLGQGANYGYTF
- | TRBJ2-2 | TRBV28 | TRBD1 | TGTGCCAGCAGTCGGAGTTCGGGACAGGGCTGGTCCGGGGAGCTGTTTTTT | CASSRSSGQGWSGELFF
- | TRBJ1-2 | TRBV30 | TRBD1 | TGTGCCTGGAGTGTACCGGTATTGGACAGGGGCTATGGCTACACCTTC | CAWSVPVLDRGYGYTF
- | TRBJ2-3 | TRBV29-1 | TRBD2 | TGCAGCACAACCCTACCGGGACTAAGCACAGATACGCAGTATTTT | CSTTLPGLSTDTQYF
- | TRBJ1-2 | TRBV6-5 | TRBD1 | TGTGCCAGCAGCGACAGGGGCCGCTATGGCTACACCTTC | CASSDRGRYGYTF